This record covers a single TCR beta chain. These data are taken from a study of blood T cell repertoires in COVID-19. Across the study: From the United States, Italy and Spain came samples of acute and convalescent COVID-19.

Adults between roughly 18 and 89 years of age took part from approximately 24 US areas. The authors' processing: Reference gene primers were amplified, and this amplification served to estimate nucleated cell counts. Sequencing used immunoSEQ multiplex PCR; TCRdb keeps in-frame clones, though not all of them. The DNA gave D and trimming, while V, J and clone size come from that table. Of fewer than 250,000 clones in the sample, roughly 87% are singletons; the top ten hold 2.5% to 3%. CDR3 length: 16 residues. In germline, CDR1 is LNHNV, CDR2 YYDKDF (reference sequence). Trimming at V came to 0 bases and at J to 1 base, leaving 3 bases not matched to a gene.

Sequenced input: PBMCs or T cells enriched from blood (not recorded which). The chain couples TRBV15 to TRBJ2-3; 8 nucleotides align to TRBD2. The clonotype comes from a woman between 25 and 40 years old with acute COVID-19. The CDR3 protein is CATSRDGSGGTDTQYF. The CDR3 region has the DNA TGTGCCACCAGCAGAGATGGTAGCGGGGGCACAGATACGCAGTATTTT.